This is a list of T cell receptor beta chains from one sample in a study of cytomegalovirus exposure and HLA in healthy donors. The method was immunoSEQ multiplex PCR; TCRdb's version includes in-frame clones alone and lacks a portion of them. Here the sample spans about 120,000 clones, around 76% being singletons. The sequenced sample consisted of PBMCs. The receptor source for this set is a man between 60 and 70 years old in good health and CMV-seropositive. The CDR3 runs from the conserved cysteine through the conserved F or W. The D gene is left open where the match is weak. For some rows the clone size is stated as once, few or many, or as a class when expanded; others skip it.

D gene,J gene,clone size,V gene,CDR3 DNA,CDR3 protein
TRBD1,TRBJ1-1,.,TRBV11-1,TGTGCCAGCAGCCTATACCCGGGACAGGGGATGGAGTGTGCTTTCTTT,CASSLYPGQGMECAFF
.,TRBJ2-5,.,TRBV7-9,TGTGCCAGCAGCCTTCGACAGTTCCAAGAGACCCAGTACTTC,CASSLRQFQETQYF
TRBD1,TRBJ1-5,.,TRBV7-9,TGTGCCAGCAGCTTAGCGCGGGCAGGGGGACATAGCAATCAGCCCCAGCATTTT,CASSLARAGGHSNQPQHF
.,TRBJ2-3,.,TRBV13,TGTGCCAGCAGCTCCCTCACTCGCGGCACAGATACGCAGTATTTT,CASSSLTRGTDTQYF
TRBD1,TRBJ1-5,.,TRBV13,TGTGCCAGCAGCCCGGACAGGGATCAGCCCCAGCATTTT,CASSPDRDQPQHF
TRBD1,TRBJ1-1,few,TRBV5-1,TGCGCCAGCAGACTAGGACAGGCCTCTGAAGCTTTCTTT,CASRLGQASEAFF
TRBD2,TRBJ2-7,.,TRBV5-8,TGTGCCAGCAGCTTGAATCTCATCGGGGGGACCCTCGACGAGCAGTACTTC,CASSLNLIGGTLDEQYF
.,TRBJ1-6,.,TRBV7-8,TGTGCCAGCAGCTCAGAACAGGCCGGTTCAGCACCCCTCCACTTT,CASSSEQAGSAPLHF
TRBD1,TRBJ1-4,.,TRBV5-1,TGCGCCAGCAGCTTGGGCAGGGGGTCCGAAAAACTGTTTTTT,CASSLGRGSEKLFF
TRBD2,TRBJ2-2,.,TRBV19,TGTGCCAGTAGGGGACCGGGACTAGCGGATGGGTACACCGGGGAGCTGTTTTTT,CASRGPGLADGYTGELFF
TRBD2,TRBJ2-7,.,TRBV5-1,TGCGCCAGCAGCTTAGGGACTAGCGGCACCTACGAGCAGTACTTC,CASSLGTSGTYEQYF
TRBD2,TRBJ2-2,.,TRBV27,TGTGCCAGCACCAACGGACTAGCGGGCTTTAGGGGGAACACCGGGGAGCTGTTTTTT,CASTNGLAGFRGNTGELFF
TRBD1,TRBJ2-1,.,TRBV5-1,TGCGCCAGCAGCTTTATCGGGACAGGACTTTACAATGAGCAGTTCTTC,CASSFIGTGLYNEQFF
.,TRBJ1-2,.,TRBV6-1,TGTGCCAGCAACAGTCGGCAACTTTCTAACTATGGCTACACCTTC,CASNSRQLSNYGYTF
TRBD2,TRBJ2-1,.,TRBV5-1,TGCGCCAGCAGCTCCACCGGGACTAGCGGGAGTGAACAGTTCTTC,CASSSTGTSGSEQFF
.,TRBJ2-7,.,TRBV9,TGTGCCAGCAGCGTAGAGGCAGGGAGGTCCTACGAGCAGTACTTC,CASSVEAGRSYEQYF